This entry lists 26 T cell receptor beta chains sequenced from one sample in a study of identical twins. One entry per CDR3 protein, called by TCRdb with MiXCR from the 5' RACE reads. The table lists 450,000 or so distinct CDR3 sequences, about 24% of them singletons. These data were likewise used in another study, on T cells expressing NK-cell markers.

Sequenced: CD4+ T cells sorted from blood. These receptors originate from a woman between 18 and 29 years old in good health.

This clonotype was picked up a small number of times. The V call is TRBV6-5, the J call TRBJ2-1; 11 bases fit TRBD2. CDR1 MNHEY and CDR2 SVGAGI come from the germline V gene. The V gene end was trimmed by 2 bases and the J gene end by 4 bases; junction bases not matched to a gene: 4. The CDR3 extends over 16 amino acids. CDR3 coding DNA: TGTGCCAGCAGTTACGGCGGGACTAGCGGATACAATGAGCAGTTCTTC. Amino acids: CASSYGGTSGYNEQFF.

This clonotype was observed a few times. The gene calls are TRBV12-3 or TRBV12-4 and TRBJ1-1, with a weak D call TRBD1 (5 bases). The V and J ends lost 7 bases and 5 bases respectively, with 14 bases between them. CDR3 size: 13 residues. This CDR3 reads CASIFYGGTEAFF. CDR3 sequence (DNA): TGTGCCAGCATTTTCTACGGGGGAACTGAAGCTTTCTTT.

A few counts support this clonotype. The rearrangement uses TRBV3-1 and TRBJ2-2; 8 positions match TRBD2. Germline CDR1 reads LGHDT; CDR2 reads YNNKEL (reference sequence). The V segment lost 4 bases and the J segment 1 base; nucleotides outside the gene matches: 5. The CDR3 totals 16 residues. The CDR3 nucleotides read TGTGCCAGCAGCCGAGTAAGCGGGAGGAACACCGGGGAGCTGTTTTTT. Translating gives CASSRVSGRNTGELFF.

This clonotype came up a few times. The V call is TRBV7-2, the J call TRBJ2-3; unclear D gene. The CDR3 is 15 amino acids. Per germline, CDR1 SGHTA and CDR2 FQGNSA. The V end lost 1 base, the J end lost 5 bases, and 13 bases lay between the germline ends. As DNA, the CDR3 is TGTGCCAGCAGCTTAGGTTTGGGTCGTGGAGATACGCAGTATTTT. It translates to CASSLGLGRGDTQYF. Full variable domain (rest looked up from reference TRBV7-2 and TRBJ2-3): GAGVSQSPSNKVTEKGKDVELRCDPISGHTALYWYRQSLGQGLEFLIYFQGNSAPDKSGLPSDRFSAERTGGSVSTLTIQRTQQEDSAVYLCASSLGLGRGDTQYFGPGTRLTVL.

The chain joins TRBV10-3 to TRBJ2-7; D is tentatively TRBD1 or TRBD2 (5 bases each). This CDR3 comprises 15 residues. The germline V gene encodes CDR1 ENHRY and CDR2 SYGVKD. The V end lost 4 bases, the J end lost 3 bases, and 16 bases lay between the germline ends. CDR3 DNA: TGTGCCATCAGTGGAGAATTTGGGACGCACTACGAGCAGTACTTC. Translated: CAISGEFGTHYEQYF.

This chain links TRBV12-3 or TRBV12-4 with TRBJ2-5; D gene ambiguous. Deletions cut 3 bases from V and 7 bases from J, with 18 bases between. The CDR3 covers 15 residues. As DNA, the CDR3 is TGTGCCAGCAGTTTTTGGGCAGGCGATCGTTGGACCCAGTACTTC. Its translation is CASSFWAGDRWTQYF.

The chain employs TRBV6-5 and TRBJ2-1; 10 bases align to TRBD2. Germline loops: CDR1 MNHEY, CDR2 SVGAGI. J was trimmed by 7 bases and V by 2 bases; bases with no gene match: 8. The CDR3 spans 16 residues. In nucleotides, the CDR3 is TGTGCCAGCAGTTACGCGAGCGGGAGGGCCAGGAATGAGCAGTTCTTC. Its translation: CASSYASGRARNEQFF.

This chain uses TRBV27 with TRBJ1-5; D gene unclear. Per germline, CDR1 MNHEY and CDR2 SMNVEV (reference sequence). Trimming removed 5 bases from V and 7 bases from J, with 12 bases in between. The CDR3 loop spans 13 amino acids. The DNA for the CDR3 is TGTGCCAGCAGTCCACACCGAGTCCAGCCCCAGCATTTT. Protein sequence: CASSPHRVQPQHF.

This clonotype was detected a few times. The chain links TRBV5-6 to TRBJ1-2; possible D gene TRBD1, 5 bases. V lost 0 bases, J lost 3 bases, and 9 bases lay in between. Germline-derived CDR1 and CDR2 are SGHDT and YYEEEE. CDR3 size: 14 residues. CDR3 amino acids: CASSLGGAYYGYTF. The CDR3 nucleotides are TGTGCCAGCAGCTTGGGAGGGGCTTACTATGGCTACACCTTC.

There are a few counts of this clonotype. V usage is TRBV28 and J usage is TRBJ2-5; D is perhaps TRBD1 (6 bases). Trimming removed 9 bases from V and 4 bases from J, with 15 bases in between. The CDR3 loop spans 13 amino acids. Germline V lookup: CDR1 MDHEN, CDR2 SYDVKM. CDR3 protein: CASSRQAGETQYF. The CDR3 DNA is TGTGCCAGTTCCCGACAGGCTGGAGAGACCCAGTACTTC.

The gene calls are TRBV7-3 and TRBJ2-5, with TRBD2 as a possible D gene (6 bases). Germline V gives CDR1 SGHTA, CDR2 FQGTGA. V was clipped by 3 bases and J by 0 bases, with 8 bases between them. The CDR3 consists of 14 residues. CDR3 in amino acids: CASSFAGYQETQYF. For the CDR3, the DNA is TGTGCCAGCAGCTTCGCGGGGTACCAAGAGACCCAGTACTTC.

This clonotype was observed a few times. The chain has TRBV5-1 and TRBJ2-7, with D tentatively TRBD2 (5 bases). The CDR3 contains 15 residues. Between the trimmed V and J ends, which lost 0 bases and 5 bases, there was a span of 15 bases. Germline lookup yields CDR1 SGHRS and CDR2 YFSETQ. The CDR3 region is CASSLARGNVNEQYF. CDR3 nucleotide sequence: TGCGCCAGCAGCTTGGCCCGGGGTAATGTCAACGAGCAGTACTTC. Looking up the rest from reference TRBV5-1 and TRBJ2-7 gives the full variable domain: KAGVTQTPRYLIKTRGQQVTLSCSPISGHRSVSWYQQTPGQGLQFLFEYFSETQRNKGNFPGRFSGRQFSNSRSEMNVSTLELGDSALYLCASSLARGNVNEQYFGPGTRLTVT.

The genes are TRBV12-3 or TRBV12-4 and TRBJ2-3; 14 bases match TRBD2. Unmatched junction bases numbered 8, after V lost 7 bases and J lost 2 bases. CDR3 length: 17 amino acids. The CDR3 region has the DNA TGTGCCAGCAATCCGGGACTAGCGGGGGACTACACAGATACGCAGTATTTT. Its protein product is CASNPGLAGDYTDTQYF.

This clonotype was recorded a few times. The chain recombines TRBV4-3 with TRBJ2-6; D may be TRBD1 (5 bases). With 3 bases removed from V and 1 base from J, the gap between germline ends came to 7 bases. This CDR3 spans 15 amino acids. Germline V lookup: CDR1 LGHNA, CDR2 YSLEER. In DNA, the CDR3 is TGCGCCAGCAGCCACAGGGTTTCTGGGGCCAACGTCCTGACTTTC. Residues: CASSHRVSGANVLTF.

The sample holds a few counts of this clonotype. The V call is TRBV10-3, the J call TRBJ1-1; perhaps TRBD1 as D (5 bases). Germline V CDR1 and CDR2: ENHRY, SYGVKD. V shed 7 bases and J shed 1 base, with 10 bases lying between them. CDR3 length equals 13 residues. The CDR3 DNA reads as TGTGCCATCAAACAGGTGGCGAACACTGAAGCTTTCTTT. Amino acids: CAIKQVANTEAFF.

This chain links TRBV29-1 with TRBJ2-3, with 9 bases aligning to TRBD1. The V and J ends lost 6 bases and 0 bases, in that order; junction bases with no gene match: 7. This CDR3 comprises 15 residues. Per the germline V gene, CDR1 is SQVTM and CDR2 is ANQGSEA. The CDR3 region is CSVGSGTGSTDTQYF. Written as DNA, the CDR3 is TGCAGCGTCGGATCCGGGACAGGGAGCACAGATACGCAGTATTTT.

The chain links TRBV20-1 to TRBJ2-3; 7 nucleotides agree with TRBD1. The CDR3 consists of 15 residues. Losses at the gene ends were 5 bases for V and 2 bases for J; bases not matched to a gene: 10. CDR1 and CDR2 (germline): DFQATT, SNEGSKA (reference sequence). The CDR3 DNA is TGCAGTGCTGAACTAAGACAGGGAATCACAGATACGCAGTATTTT. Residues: CSAELRQGITDTQYF.

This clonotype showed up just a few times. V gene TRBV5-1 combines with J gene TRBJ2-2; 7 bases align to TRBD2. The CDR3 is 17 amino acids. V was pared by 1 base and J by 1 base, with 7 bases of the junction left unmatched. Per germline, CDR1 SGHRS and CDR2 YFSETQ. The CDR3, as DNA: TGCGCCAGCAGCTTGATGTCGCCTAGCGGGAACACCGGGGAGCTGTTTTTT. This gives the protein CASSLMSPSGNTGELFF.

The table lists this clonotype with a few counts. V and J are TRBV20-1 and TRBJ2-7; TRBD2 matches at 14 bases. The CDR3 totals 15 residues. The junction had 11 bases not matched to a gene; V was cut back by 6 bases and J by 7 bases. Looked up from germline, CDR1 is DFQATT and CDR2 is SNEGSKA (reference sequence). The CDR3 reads CSARTGLAGAGEQYF. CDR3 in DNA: TGCAGTGCCCGAACGGGACTAGCGGGAGCGGGAGAGCAGTACTTC.

Here the CDR3 DNA reads TGCAGTGCTATCAGAGCGGGTACCGACAATGAGCAGTTCTTC. Translation gives CSAIRAGTDNEQFF. This chain connects TRBV20-1 to TRBJ2-1; tentative D call: TRBD2 (6 bases). This CDR3 comprises 14 residues. The V gene's germline CDR1 is DFQATT and CDR2 SNEGSKA (reference sequence). Trimming took 4 bases from V and 5 from J, leaving 15 bases between them.

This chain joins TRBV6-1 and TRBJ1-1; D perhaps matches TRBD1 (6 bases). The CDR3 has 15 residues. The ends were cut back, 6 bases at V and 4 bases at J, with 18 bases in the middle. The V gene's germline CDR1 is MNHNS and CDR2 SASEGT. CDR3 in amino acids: CASSQSRGRGTEAFF. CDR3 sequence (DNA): TGTGCCAGCAGCCAGAGCAGGGGACGGGGCACTGAAGCTTTCTTT.

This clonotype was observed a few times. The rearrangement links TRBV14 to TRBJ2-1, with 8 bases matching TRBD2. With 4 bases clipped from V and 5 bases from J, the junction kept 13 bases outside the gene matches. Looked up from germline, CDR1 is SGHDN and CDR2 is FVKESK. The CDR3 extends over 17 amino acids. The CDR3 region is CASSRQLAASRNNEQFF. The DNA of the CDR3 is TGTGCCAGCAGCCGCCAACTAGCGGCGAGTAGAAACAATGAGCAGTTCTTC. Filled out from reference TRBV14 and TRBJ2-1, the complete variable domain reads EAGVTQFPSHSVIEKGQTVTLRCDPISGHDNLYWYRRVMGKEIKFLLHFVKESKQDESGMPNNRFLAERTGGTYSTLKVQPAELEDSGVYFCASSRQLAASRNNEQFFGPGTRLTVL.

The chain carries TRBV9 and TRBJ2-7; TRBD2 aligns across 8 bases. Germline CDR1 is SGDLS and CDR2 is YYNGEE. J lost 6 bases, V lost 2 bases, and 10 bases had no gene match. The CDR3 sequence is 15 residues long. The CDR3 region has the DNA TGTGCCAGCAGCGTTCAGTCAGCGGGGGACGCCGAGCAGTACTTC. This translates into CASSVQSAGDAEQYF.

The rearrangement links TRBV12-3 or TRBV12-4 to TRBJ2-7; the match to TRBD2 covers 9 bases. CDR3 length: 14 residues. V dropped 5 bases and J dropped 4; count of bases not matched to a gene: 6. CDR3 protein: CASSRTSVAYEQYF. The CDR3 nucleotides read TGTGCCAGCAGTCGGACTAGCGTAGCATACGAGCAGTACTTC.

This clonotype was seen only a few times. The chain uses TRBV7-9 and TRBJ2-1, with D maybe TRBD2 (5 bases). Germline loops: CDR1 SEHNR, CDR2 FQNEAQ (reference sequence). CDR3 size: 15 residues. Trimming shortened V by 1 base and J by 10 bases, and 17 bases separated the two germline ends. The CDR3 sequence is CASSLGGGVSGEQFF. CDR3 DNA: TGTGCCAGCAGCTTAGGTGGTGGGGTTTCGGGGGAGCAGTTCTTC.

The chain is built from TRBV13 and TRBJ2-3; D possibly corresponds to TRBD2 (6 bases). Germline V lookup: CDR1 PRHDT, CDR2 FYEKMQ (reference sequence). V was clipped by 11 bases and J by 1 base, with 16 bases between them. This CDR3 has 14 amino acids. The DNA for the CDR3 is TGTGCCTCCTCTCCCGGGACTGGCACAGATACGCAGTATTTT. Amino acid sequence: CASSPGTGTDTQYF.